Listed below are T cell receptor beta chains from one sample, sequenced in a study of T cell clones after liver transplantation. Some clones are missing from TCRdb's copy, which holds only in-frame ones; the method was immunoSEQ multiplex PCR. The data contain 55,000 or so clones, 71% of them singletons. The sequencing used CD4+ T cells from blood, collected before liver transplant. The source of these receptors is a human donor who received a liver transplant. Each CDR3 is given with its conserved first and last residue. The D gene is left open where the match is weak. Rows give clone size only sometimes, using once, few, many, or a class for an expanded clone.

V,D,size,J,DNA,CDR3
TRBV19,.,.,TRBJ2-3,TGTGCCAGTAGTATACAAAAGGGGAGCACAGATACGCAGTATTTT,CASSIQKGSTDTQYF
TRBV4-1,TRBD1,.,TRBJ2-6,TGCGCCAGCAGCCAAGGGCAGGGGGCCTCTGGGGCCAACGTCCTGACTTTC,CASSQGQGASGANVLTF
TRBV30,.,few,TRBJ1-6,TGTGCCTGGAGATCAGGGGCTAGCTCCTATAATTCACCCCTCCACTTT,CAWRSGASSYNSPLHF
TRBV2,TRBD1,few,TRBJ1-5,TGTGCCAGCAGCGTAACAGGGGAGTATGGGCAGCCCCAGCATTTT,CASSVTGEYGQPQHF
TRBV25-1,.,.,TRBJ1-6,TGTGCCAGCAGTGACCCCCGGGAAACTCTAAATTCACCCCTCCACTTT,CASSDPRETLNSPLHF
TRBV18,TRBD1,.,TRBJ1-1,TGTGCCAGCTCCGGGACAGTCAACACTGAAGCTTTCTTT,CASSGTVNTEAFF
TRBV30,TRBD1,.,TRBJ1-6,TGTGCCCGATCGACAGGGCGAAATTCACCCCTCCACTTT,CARSTGRNSPLHF
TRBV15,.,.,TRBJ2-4,TGTGCCACCAGCACCGACATCTCAAACATTCAGTACTTC,CATSTDISNIQYF
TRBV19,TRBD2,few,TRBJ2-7,TGTGCCAGTAGTATAGCTAGCGGGGCATTATACGAGCAGTACTTC,CASSIASGALYEQYF
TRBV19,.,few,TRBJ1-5,TGTGCCAGTAGTATAGATCGTAGCAATCAGCCCCAGCATTTT,CASSIDRSNQPQHF
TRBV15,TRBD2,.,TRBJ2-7,TGTGCCACCAGCGGGCTAGCGGAAAGTTACGAGCAGTACTTC,CATSGLAESYEQYF
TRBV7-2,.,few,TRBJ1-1,TGTGCCAGCAGCTTACAGGCGGGCACTGAAGCTTTCTTT,CASSLQAGTEAFF
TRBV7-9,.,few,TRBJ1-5,TGTGCCAGCAGCTTAGGACAAAATCAGCCCCAGCATTTT,CASSLGQNQPQHF
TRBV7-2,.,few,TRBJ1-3,TGTGCCAGCAGCCCTGCTAACTCTGGAAACACCATATATTTT,CASSPANSGNTIYF
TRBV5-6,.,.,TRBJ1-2,TGTGCCAGCAGCTTGGTCGTGACAGATTTGACCTATGGCTACACCTTC,CASSLVVTDLTYGYTF
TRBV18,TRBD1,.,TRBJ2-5,TGTGCCAGCTCGTACGGGACAGGGCGGCAAGAGACCCAGTACTTC,CASSYGTGRQETQYF
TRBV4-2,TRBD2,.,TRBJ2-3,TGTGCCAGCAGCCAAGATGGGGGGGTCTCAGATACGCAGTATTTT,CASSQDGGVSDTQYF
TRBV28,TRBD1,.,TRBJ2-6,TGTGCCAGCAGTTTAAGGACAGGGGTAGTCTCTGGGGCCAACGTCCTGACTTTC,CASSLRTGVVSGANVLTF
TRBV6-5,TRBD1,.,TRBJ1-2,TGTGCCAGCAGTCGGACAGGGGAAGGATATGGCTACACCTTC,CASSRTGEGYGYTF
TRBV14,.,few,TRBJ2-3,TGTGCCAGCAGCCAAGGGACAGTTGACACAGATACGCAGTATTTT,CASSQGTVDTDTQYF
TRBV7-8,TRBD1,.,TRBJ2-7,TGTGCCAGCAGCTTACGGACAGGGGGCGACTACGAGCAGTACTTC,CASSLRTGGDYEQYF
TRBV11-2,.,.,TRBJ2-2,TGTGCCAGCAGCTTAGGAGCGGCTAACACCGGGGAGCTGTTTTTT,CASSLGAANTGELFF
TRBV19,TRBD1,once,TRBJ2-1,TGTGCCAGTAGTATAGGCGGACAGGCGCACAATGAGCAGTTCTTC,CASSIGGQAHNEQFF
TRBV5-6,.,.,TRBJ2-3,TGTGCCAGCAGCTTGGGGGCGGGGTCCTACCTCCATACGCAGTATTTT,CASSLGAGSYLHTQYF
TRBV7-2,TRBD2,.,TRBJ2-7,TGTGCCAGCAGCCTCGAGGCTAGCGGGACTTGGGAGCAGTACTTC,CASSLEASGTWEQYF
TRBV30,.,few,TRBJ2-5,TGTGCCTGGAGCAGGGGAGTGGAGACCCAGTACTTC,CAWSRGVETQYF
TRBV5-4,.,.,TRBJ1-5,TGTGCCAGCAGCTTGGCGGGAAACAATCAGCCCCAGCATTTT,CASSLAGNNQPQHF
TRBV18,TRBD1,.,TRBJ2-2,TGTGCCAGCGCGACAGGGGGCAAGAACACCGGGGAGCTGTTTTTT,CASATGGKNTGELFF
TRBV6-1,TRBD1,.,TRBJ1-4,TGTGCCAGCAGTGCGAACAGGGGTAATGAAAAACTGTTTTTT,CASSANRGNEKLFF
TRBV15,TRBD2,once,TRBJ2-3,TGTGCCACCAGCAGAGTGAATTTAGCGGGGGGGCGCACAGATACGCAGTATTTT,CATSRVNLAGGRTDTQYF
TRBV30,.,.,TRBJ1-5,TGTGCCTGGAGTGTACGAGGCAGAATTTTTAATCAGCCCCAGCATTTT,CAWSVRGRIFNQPQHF
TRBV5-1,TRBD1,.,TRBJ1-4,TGCGCCAGCAGCTTGGAGGGACAGGGGTATGAAAAACTGTTTTTT,CASSLEGQGYEKLFF
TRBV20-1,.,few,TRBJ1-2,TGCAGTGCTGCAGACAGGCAGGGCTACACCTTC,CSAADRQGYTF
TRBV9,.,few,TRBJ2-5,TGTGCCAGCAGCCGGGGGGCGGCTTCGCACCAAGAGACCCAGTACTTC,CASSRGAASHQETQYF
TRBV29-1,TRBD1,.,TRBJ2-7,TGCAGCGCCAATGATCCAGGGGGTCCCTCGTTC,CSANDPGGPSF
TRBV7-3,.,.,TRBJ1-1,TGTGCCAGCAGCTTAGGGGGGGCCATAATGAACACTGAAGCTTTCTTT,CASSLGGAIMNTEAFF
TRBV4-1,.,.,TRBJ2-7,TGCGCCAGCAGCCCACAGGGGGAGGGGAGGTACGAGCAGTACTTC,CASSPQGEGRYEQYF
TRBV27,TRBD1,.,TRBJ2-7,TGTGCCAGCAGCCCCACCCGGACAGGGAAATACGAGCAGTACTTC,CASSPTRTGKYEQYF
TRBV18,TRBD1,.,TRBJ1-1,TGTGCCAGCTCACCCGGGACAGGGAGCATGAACACTGAAGCTTTCTTT,CASSPGTGSMNTEAFF
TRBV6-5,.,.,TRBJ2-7,TGTGCCAGCAGTTTGACACAAAAGGGGCTCGAGCAGTACTTC,CASSLTQKGLEQYF
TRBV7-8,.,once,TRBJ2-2,TGTGCCAGCAGCTTACAGACTCTTTATGAAAACACCGGGGAGCTGTTTTTT,CASSLQTLYENTGELFF
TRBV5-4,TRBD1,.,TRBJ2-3,TGTGCCAGCAGCATAGGACAGGGAACTACAGATACGCAGTATTTT,CASSIGQGTTDTQYF
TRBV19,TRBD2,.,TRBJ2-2,TGTGCCAGTAGTGTGAGACTAGCGGGGAACACCGGGGAGCTGTTTTTT,CASSVRLAGNTGELFF
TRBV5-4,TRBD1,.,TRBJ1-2,TGTGCCAGCAGCGCTGACAGGGCGGGCTATGGCTACACCTTC,CASSADRAGYGYTF
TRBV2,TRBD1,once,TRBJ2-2,TGTGCCAGCACGGGACAGGGGGTGACCGGGGAGCTGTTTTTT,CASTGQGVTGELFF
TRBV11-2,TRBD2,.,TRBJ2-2,TGTGCCAGCAGCCATGTTGGGGGGGGAATCACCGGGGAGCTGTTTTTT,CASSHVGGGITGELFF
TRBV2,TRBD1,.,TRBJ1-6,TGTGCCAGCAGTAGACAGGGACCGGGTAATTCACCCCTCCACTTT,CASSRQGPGNSPLHF
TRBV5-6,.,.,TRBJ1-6,TGTGCCAGCAGCCATTGGGGGGACTCGTACAGCTCCTATAATTCACCCCTCCACTTT,CASSHWGDSYSSYNSPLHF
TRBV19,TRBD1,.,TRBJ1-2,TGTGCCAGTAGTGGGACAGGGGCGGGCTATGGCTACACCTTC,CASSGTGAGYGYTF
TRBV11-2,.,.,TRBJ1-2,TGTGCCAGCTCTCCTGCTAGGTCAAACTATGGCTACACCTTC,CASSPARSNYGYTF
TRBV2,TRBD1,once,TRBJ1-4,TGTGCCAGCAGCCCGCGGGGGGACAGATCTAATGAAAAACTGTTTTTT,CASSPRGDRSNEKLFF
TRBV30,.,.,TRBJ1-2,TGTGCCTTGCGGGTGGGGGGGACCGGATATGGCTACACCTTC,CALRVGGTGYGYTF
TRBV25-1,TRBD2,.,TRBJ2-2,TGTGCCAGCTGGGGACTAGCACCCACCGGGGAGCTGTTTTTT,CASWGLAPTGELFF